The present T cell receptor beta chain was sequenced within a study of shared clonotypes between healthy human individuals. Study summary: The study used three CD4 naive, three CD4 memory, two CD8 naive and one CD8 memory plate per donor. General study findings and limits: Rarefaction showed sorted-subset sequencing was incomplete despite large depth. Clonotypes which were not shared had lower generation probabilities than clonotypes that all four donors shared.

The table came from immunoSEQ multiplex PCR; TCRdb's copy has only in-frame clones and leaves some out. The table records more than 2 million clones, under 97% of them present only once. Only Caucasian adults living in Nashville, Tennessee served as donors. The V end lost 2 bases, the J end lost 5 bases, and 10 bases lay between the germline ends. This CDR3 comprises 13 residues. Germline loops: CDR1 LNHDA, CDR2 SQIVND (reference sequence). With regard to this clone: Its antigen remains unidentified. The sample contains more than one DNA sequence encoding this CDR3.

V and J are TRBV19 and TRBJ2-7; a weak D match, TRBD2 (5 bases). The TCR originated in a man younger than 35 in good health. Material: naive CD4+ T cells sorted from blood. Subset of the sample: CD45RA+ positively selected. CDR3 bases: TGTGCCAGTAGTATATCGGGGTCCCACGAGCAGTACTTC. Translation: CASSISGSHEQYF.